These 26 T cell receptor beta chains were all obtained from the same sample, sequenced in a study of PD-1 blockade in classical Hodgkin lymphoma. Sequenced by immunoSEQ multiplex PCR; TCRdb stores in-frame clones only, minus some. The sample has approximately 7,400 clones; more than 75% are singletons. The time point was: cycle 4 day 1 (C4D1), after less than 7 weeks of nivolumab. Brentuximab vedotin exposure varied, and every patient relapsed after autologous stem cell transplantation. This material consisted of peripheral blood mononuclear cells (PBMCs), taken before the fourth cycle of nivolumab. All receptors come from a human donor with classical Hodgkin lymphoma.

The chain is built from TRBV13 and TRBJ2-7; 8 bases match TRBD2. The germline V gene has CDR1 PRHDT and CDR2 FYEKMQ (reference sequence). The CDR3 has 16 residues. The junction had 8 bases not matched to a gene; V was cut back by 1 base and J by 3 bases. CDR3 loop: CASSLAAGTSGYEQYF. CDR3 coding DNA: TGTGCCAGCAGCTTAGCCGCCGGGACTAGTGGCTACGAGCAGTACTTC.

The chain recombines TRBV19 with TRBJ2-5; D not certain. The germline V gene has CDR1 LNHDA and CDR2 SQIVND (reference sequence). The V end lost 7 bases, the J end lost 10 bases, and 13 bases lay between the germline ends. The CDR3 loop spans 11 amino acids. The CDR3 region is CASTLDGIQYF. CDR3 in DNA: TGTGCCAGTACCCTTGATGGGATCCAGTACTTC.

This chain links TRBV9 with TRBJ1-5; D not resolved. The CDR3 spans 14 residues. V was pared by 0 bases and J by 4 bases, with 8 bases between. Germline V gene data show CDR1 as SGDLS and CDR2 as YYNGEE. The CDR3 bases are TGTGCCAGCAGCGTAGGGGTCCTTAATCAGCCCCAGCATTTT. It yields the protein CASSVGVLNQPQHF.

V is TRBV29-1 and J is TRBJ2-2, with D perhaps TRBD1 (5 bases). The CDR3 has 13 residues. Germline values: CDR1 SQVTM, CDR2 ANQGSEA. Trimming removed 2 bases at V and 10 bases at J, with 14 bases between. The chain's CDR3 is CSVESGAQEELFF. The CDR3 region has the DNA TGCAGCGTTGAATCTGGGGCGCAGGAGGAGCTGTTTTTT.

This sequence joins TRBV4-2 and TRBJ2-2; 8 bases match TRBD2. The CDR3 has 15 amino acids. The germline CDR1 and CDR2 sequences are LGHNA and YNFKEQ. Trimming cost V 0 bases and J 6 bases; bases outside gene matches: 3. The CDR3 here is CASSQDRGGSGELFF. The DNA for the CDR3 is TGTGCCAGCAGCCAAGACCGGGGGGGCTCCGGGGAGCTGTTTTTT.

This chain joins TRBV5-1 and TRBJ2-1, with TRBD2 identical over 9 bases. The CDR3 loop spans 15 amino acids. J was trimmed by 0 bases and V by 2 bases; bases with no gene match: 0. Looked up from germline, CDR1 is SGHRS and CDR2 is YFSETQ. CDR3 DNA sequence: TGCGCCAGCAGCTTTAGCGGGAGCTCCTACAATGAGCAGTTCTTC. Its translation: CASSFSGSSYNEQFF.

This rearrangement joins TRBV6-5 to TRBJ2-7, with D possibly matching TRBD2 (6 bases). Trimming left V 6 bases short and J 6 bases short, with 12 bases between. Germline-derived CDR1 and CDR2 are MNHEY and SVGAGI. The CDR3 has 12 residues. The CDR3 loop is CASRRDFSEQYF. CDR3 DNA: TGTGCCAGCAGGAGGGACTTCTCCGAGCAGTACTTC.

The chain joins TRBV5-1 to TRBJ2-5; no firm D call. V was shortened by 0 bases and J by 7 bases, with 7 bases between the two germline ends. The V gene's germline CDR1 is SGHRS and CDR2 YFSETQ. This CDR3 is built from 12 residues. The CDR3 here is CASSLAGGTQYF. The DNA for the CDR3 is TGCGCCAGCAGCTTGGCGGGCGGGACCCAGTACTTC.

The CDR3 bases are TGTGCCAGCAGTTGGGTGAGCGGACTTACCGAGCAGTACTTC. It yields the protein CASSWVSGLTEQYF. The V gene is TRBV25-1, the J gene TRBJ2-7, with a tentative D call TRBD2 (5 bases). Trimming took off 5 bases at V and 6 bases at J, with 17 bases between the two ends. Germline CDR1 reads MGHDK; CDR2 reads SYGVNS. The CDR3 length is 14 residues.

The V and J genes are TRBV5-4 and TRBJ1-2; possible D gene TRBD1, 6 bases. The V end was cut by 5 bases, the J end by 6 bases, with 20 bases between. This CDR3 has 15 residues. Germline assignment: CDR1 SGHNT and CDR2 YYREEE (reference sequence). This chain's CDR3 is CASRPPRGGPNGYTF. The CDR3 DNA sequence: TGTGCCAGCAGACCCCCTCGCGGGGGGCCGAATGGCTACACCTTC. The whole variable domain, remainder taken from reference TRBV5-4 and TRBJ1-2, is ETGVTQSPTHLIKTRGQQVTLRCSSQSGHNTVSWYQQALGQGPQFIFQYYREEENGRGNFPPRFSGLQFPNYSSELNVNALELDDSALYLCASRPPRGGPNGYTFGSGTRLTVV.

The DNA for the CDR3 is TGTGCCAGCTCTAAAGACAGGTTGGGCACTGAAGCTTTCTTT. The encoded protein is CASSKDRLGTEAFF. This chain links TRBV18 with TRBJ1-1; possible D gene TRBD1, 6 bases. The CDR3 contains 14 residues. Trimming shortened V by 6 bases and J by 4 bases, and 15 bases separated the two germline ends. CDR1 and CDR2 from the germline V gene are KGHSH and LQKENI.

The V and J genes are TRBV7-3 and TRBJ1-2; 8 nucleotides match TRBD1. V lost 5 bases, J lost 3 bases, and 8 bases stayed unmatched. The CDR3 is 15 amino acids. Germline assignment: CDR1 SGHTA and CDR2 FQGTGA. The DNA of the CDR3 is TGTGCCAGCAGCCCTGGACAGGGATCCGACTATGGCTACACCTTC. It specifies CASSPGQGSDYGYTF.

CDR3 bases: TGTGCCAGCACAGGGGAATTGGGCACAGATACGCAGTATTTT. This codes for CASTGELGTDTQYF. The genes are TRBV4-2 and TRBJ2-3; tentative D call: TRBD1 (6 bases). V gave up 7 bases and J gave up 1 base, with 12 bases separating them. CDR1 and CDR2 (germline): LGHNA, YNFKEQ. CDR3 length equals 14 residues.

The CDR3 sequence: CTSSRQSRANVLTF. CDR3 sequence (DNA): TGCACCAGCAGTAGACAAAGTCGGGCCAACGTCCTGACTTTC. This chain links TRBV1 with TRBJ2-6; TRBD1, the D gene given by the table, was not confirmed from the DNA. TRBV1 constitutes a pseudogene. The CDR3 loop spans 14 amino acids.

The CDR3 reads CASREQGPNTEAFF. CDR3 coding DNA: TGTGCCAGCAGGGAACAGGGTCCCAACACTGAAGCTTTCTTT. This rearrangement joins TRBV5-4 to TRBJ1-1, with TRBD1 as a possible D gene (6 bases). The V gene lost 5 bases and the J gene lost 2 bases, with 13 bases spanning the gap. CDR3 size: 14 residues. CDR1 and CDR2 (germline): SGHNT, YYREEE (reference sequence). Looking up the rest from reference TRBV5-4 and TRBJ1-1 gives the full variable domain: ETGVTQSPTHLIKTRGQQVTLRCSSQSGHNTVSWYQQALGQGPQFIFQYYREEENGRGNFPPRFSGLQFPNYSSELNVNALELDDSALYLCASREQGPNTEAFFGQGTRLTVV.

This chain uses TRBV5-6 with TRBJ2-3; D assignment may be TRBD1 or TRBD2 (5 bases each). In germline, CDR1 is SGHDT, CDR2 YYEEEE. Trimming removed 5 bases from V and 6 bases from J, with 16 bases in between. The CDR3 totals 14 residues. The CDR3, as DNA: TGTGCCAGCAGTTTTGGGACCCATGCCGATACGCAGTATTTT. Residues: CASSFGTHADTQYF.

The gene calls are TRBV28 and TRBJ1-4, with D hard to call. With 2 bases removed from V and 10 bases from J, the gap between germline ends came to 20 bases. The CDR3 extends over 16 amino acids. The germline gives CDR1 MDHEN, CDR2 SYDVKM. The CDR3 spells CASSLTPPGGIGKLFF. CDR3 bases: TGTGCCAGCAGTTTAACCCCCCCGGGCGGGATCGGAAAACTGTTTTTT. The full variable domain, rest sourced from reference TRBV28 and TRBJ1-4, is DVKVTQSSRYLVKRTGEKVFLECVQDMDHENMFWYRQDPGLGLRLIYFSYDVKMKEKGDIPEGYSVSREKKERFSLILESASTNQTSMYLCASSLTPPGGIGKLFFGSGTQLSVL.

The genes are TRBV4-3 and TRBJ1-6; TRBD1 matches at 10 bases. The CDR3 is 19 amino acids. In germline, CDR1 is LGHNA, CDR2 YSLEER. The J segment lost 0 bases and the V segment lost 0 bases, leaving 5 bases of the junction unmatched. CDR3 coding DNA: TGCGCCAGCAGCCAAGAGGGGACAGGGGCTACCTCCTATAATTCACCCCTCCACTTT. It specifies CASSQEGTGATSYNSPLHF.

This clone has just a few counts. The chain carries TRBV7-8 and TRBJ1-3, with D hard to call. CDR3 size: 13 residues. Germline V CDR1 and CDR2: SGHVS, FQNEAQ. The V gene lost 4 bases and the J gene lost 3 bases, with 7 bases spanning the gap. The CDR3 nucleotides are TGTGCCAGCAGCTACCTCGATGGAAACACCATATATTTT. This translates into CASSYLDGNTIYF.

This chain uses TRBV4-1 with TRBJ1-1; D call uncertain. Trimming pared 0 bases from V and 0 bases from J, leaving 8 bases between. CDR3 length equals 15 residues. Germline V lookup: CDR1 MGHRA, CDR2 YSYEKL. The CDR3 nucleotides read TGCGCCAGCAGCCAAGATTGGCCGCTGAACACTGAAGCTTTCTTT. As protein: CASSQDWPLNTEAFF.

This chain links TRBV2 with TRBJ2-1; 13 bases fit TRBD2. The V gene's germline CDR1 is SNHLY and CDR2 FYNNEI. This CDR3 has 19 amino acids. Trimming at V came to 1 base and at J to 9 bases, leaving 15 bases not matched to a gene. CDR3 bases: TGTGCCAGCAGTGAAGGGAGACTAGCGGGGGGAACGGTGTTTTTTGAGCAGTTCTTC. It codes for CASSEGRLAGGTVFFEQFF.

The chain combines TRBV5-6 with TRBJ2-7; possible D gene TRBD2, 5 bases. In germline, CDR1 is SGHDT, CDR2 YYEEEE. V was clipped by 3 bases and J by 6 bases, with 13 bases between them. This CDR3 contains 13 residues. DNA for the CDR3: TGTGCCAGCAGCTCTCCCCACGCGGGCGAGCAGTACTTC. Translated, it gives CASSSPHAGEQYF. Filled out from reference TRBV5-6 and TRBJ2-7, the complete variable domain reads DAGVTQSPTHLIKTRGQQVTLRCSPKSGHDTVSWYQQALGQGPQFIFQYYEEEERQRGNFPDRFSGHQFPNYSSELNVNALLLGDSALYLCASSSPHAGEQYFGPGTRLTVT.

This chain uses TRBV4-3 with TRBJ1-4, with D maybe TRBD1 (5 bases). V was trimmed by 3 bases and J by 3 bases, leaving 11 bases between them. CDR1 and CDR2 from the germline V gene are LGHNA and YSLEER. The CDR3 is made up of 15 amino acids. The CDR3 sequence is CASSHTREPNEKLFF. In DNA, the CDR3 is TGCGCCAGCAGCCACACCAGGGAGCCTAATGAAAAACTGTTTTTT.

V usage is TRBV11-2 and J usage is TRBJ2-2; D may be TRBD2 (5 bases). From germline, CDR1 is SGHAT and CDR2 FQNNGV. The CDR3 extends over 16 amino acids. The V gene lost 1 base and the J gene lost 2 bases, with 11 bases spanning the gap. The CDR3 DNA reads TGTGCCAGCAGCTTAGTCCAGGACTTTAACACCGGGGAGCTGTTTTTT. It yields the protein CASSLVQDFNTGELFF.

A remark on this clone: This sequence is one base from a far larger clone and is likely a read error. The same CDR3 is also encoded by other DNA sequences in this sample. This chain joins TRBV5-1 and TRBJ1-1; D call uncertain. The CDR3 length is 13 residues. From germline, CDR1 is SGHRS and CDR2 YFSETQ. Trimming removed 2 bases from V and 6 bases from J, with 11 bases in between. The CDR3 nucleotides read TGCGCCAGCAGCTTAATGACCATCGCTGAAGCTTTCTTT. It encodes CASSLMTIAEAFF.

V and J are TRBV28 and TRBJ1-5; no definite D call. Per germline, CDR1 MDHEN and CDR2 SYDVKM. The V end lost 2 bases, the J end lost 4 bases, and 6 bases lay between the germline ends. The CDR3 sequence is 13 residues long. DNA for the CDR3: TGTGCCAGCAGTTTAGTTGCAAATCAGCCCCAGCATTTT. Residues: CASSLVANQPQHF.